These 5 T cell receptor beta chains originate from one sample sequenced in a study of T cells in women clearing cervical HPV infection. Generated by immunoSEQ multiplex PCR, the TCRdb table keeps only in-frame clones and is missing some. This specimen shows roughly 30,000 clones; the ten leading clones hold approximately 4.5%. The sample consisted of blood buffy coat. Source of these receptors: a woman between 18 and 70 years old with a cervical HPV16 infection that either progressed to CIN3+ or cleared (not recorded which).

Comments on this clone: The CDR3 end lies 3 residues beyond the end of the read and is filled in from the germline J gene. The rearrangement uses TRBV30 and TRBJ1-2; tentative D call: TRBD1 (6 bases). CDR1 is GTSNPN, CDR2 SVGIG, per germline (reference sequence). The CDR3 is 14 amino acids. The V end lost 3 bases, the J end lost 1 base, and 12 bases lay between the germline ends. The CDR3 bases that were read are TGTGCCTGGAGCGGGACACGTCTTAACTATGGC. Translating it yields CAWSGTRLNYG. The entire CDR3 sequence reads CAWSGTRLNYGYTF.

CDR3 region: CSARVNRLDQPQHF. The covered CDR3 bases are TGCAGTGCTAGAGTTAACAGGCTGGATCAGCCC. The V and J genes are TRBV20-1 and TRBJ1-5, with D possibly TRBD1 on 5 matching bases. The sequence runs out 3 residues before the end of the CDR3; the remainder is reconstructed from the germline J gene. This CDR3 spans 14 amino acids. The germline CDR1 and CDR2 sequences are DFQATT and SNEGSKA (reference sequence). Trimming left V 1 base short and J 5 bases short, with 12 bases between.

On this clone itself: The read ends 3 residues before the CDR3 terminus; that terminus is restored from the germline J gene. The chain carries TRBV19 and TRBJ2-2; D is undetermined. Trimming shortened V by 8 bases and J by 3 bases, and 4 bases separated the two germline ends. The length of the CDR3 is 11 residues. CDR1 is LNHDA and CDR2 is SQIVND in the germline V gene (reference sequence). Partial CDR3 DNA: TGTGCCAGTGAGGACACCGGGGAG. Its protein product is CASEDTGE. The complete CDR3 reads CASEDTGELFF.

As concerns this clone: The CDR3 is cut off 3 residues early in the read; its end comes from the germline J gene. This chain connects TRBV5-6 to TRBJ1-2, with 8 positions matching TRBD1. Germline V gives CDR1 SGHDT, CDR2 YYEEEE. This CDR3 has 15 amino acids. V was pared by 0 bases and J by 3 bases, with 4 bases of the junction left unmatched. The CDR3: CASSLVTGADYGYTF. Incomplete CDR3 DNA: TGTGCCAGCAGCTTGGTGACAGGGGCAGACTATGGC.

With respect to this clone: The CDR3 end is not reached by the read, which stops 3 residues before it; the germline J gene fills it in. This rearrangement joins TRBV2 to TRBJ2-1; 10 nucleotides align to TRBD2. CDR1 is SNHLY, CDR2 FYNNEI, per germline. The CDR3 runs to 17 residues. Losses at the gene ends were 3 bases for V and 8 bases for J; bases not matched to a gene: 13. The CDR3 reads CASSDGLAGVAVDEQFF. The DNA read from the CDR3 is TGTGCCAGCAGTGATGGGCTAGCGGGAGTCGCGGTTGATGAG.